The 28 T cell receptor beta chains below come from one sample, sequenced in a study of radiotherapy plus CTLA-4 blockade in lung cancer. Assay used: immunoSEQ multiplex PCR; TCRdb lists only in-frame clones, some missing. The repertoire includes about 49,000 clones, about 85% of them detected once, and 25% to 35% sits in the top ten. The specimen comprised peripheral blood, sampled from a patient treated with radiotherapy plus ipilimumab. These receptors were obtained from a human donor with non-small cell lung cancer whose response to radiotherapy plus ipilimumab could not be evaluated.

The chain carries TRBV11-2 and TRBJ2-7; D might be TRBD1 (6 bases). The CDR3 runs to 17 residues. Germline V lookup: CDR1 SGHAT, CDR2 FQNNGV. V was trimmed by 4 bases and J by 2 bases, leaving 21 bases between them. This CDR3 is CASSSLSGTRTAYEQYF. Written as DNA, the CDR3 is TGTGCCAGCAGCTCCCTCTCCGGGACACGGACCGCCTACGAGCAGTACTTC.

The chain employs TRBV19 and TRBJ1-5, with TRBD1 matching 8 bases. The CDR3 runs to 14 residues. J gave up 3 bases and V 3 bases, and 1 base lay outside the gene matches. Germline values: CDR1 LNHDA, CDR2 SQIVND (reference sequence). This chain's CDR3 is CASSMQGANQPQHF. CDR3 coding DNA: TGTGCCAGTAGTATGCAGGGGGCCAATCAGCCCCAGCATTTT.

This CDR3 is CASSRSGDEQYF. In nucleotides, the CDR3 is TGTGCCAGCAGCCGCTCGGGGGACGAGCAGTACTTC. The chain couples TRBV7-9 to TRBJ2-7; D might be TRBD2 (6 bases). The V gene's germline CDR1 is SEHNR and CDR2 FQNEAQ (reference sequence). There are 12 residues in the CDR3. V was trimmed by 5 bases and J by 5 bases, leaving 10 bases between them.

The chain couples TRBV28 to TRBJ1-4, with D hard to call. V was clipped by 6 bases and J by 0 bases, with 8 bases between them. This CDR3 comprises 14 residues. The germline V gene has CDR1 MDHEN and CDR2 SYDVKM. The CDR3 nucleotides are TGTGCCAGCAGCTCTCGTTCAACTAATGAAAAACTGTTTTTT. It encodes CASSSRSTNEKLFF.

Here the CDR3 reads CASSTLAGVRDEQYF. As DNA, the CDR3 is TGCGCCAGCAGCACCCTAGCGGGAGTACGGGACGAGCAGTACTTC. This chain links TRBV5-1 with TRBJ2-7; TRBD2 aligns across 10 bases. Germline V gene data show CDR1 as SGHRS and CDR2 as YFSETQ. V was clipped by 4 bases and J by 5 bases; unmatched bases: 9. This CDR3 comprises 15 residues.

The CDR3 bases are TGTGCCAGCAGCGCTGAAATACCGGGTCCCAGGGATGAGCAGTTCTTC. It yields the protein CASSAEIPGPRDEQFF. This chain uses TRBV9 with TRBJ2-1, with a tentative D call TRBD1 (5 bases). CDR3 length equals 16 residues. From germline, CDR1 is SGDLS and CDR2 YYNGEE. V dropped 3 bases and J dropped 8 bases, with 21 bases sitting between them.

This clone appeared a few times. This chain joins TRBV19 and TRBJ2-1; 10 nucleotides match TRBD2. After removal of 5 bases from V and 4 bases from J, the junction contained 5 bases not matched to a gene. The CDR3 totals 15 residues. The germline V gene encodes CDR1 LNHDA and CDR2 SQIVND (reference sequence). Here the CDR3 reads CASSSLAGAYNEQFF. The CDR3 nucleotides are TGTGCCAGTAGTTCTCTAGCGGGAGCTTACAATGAGCAGTTCTTC.

This chain uses TRBV4-3 with TRBJ2-5; TRBD1 matches 9 bases. The J call is in doubt because the DNA end fits TRBJ2-7 better. Germline V gene sequence: CDR1 LGHNA, CDR2 YSLEER. The CDR3 contains 15 residues. The CDR3 bases are TGCGCCAGCAGCTTGGAAGGGACAGGGAGTACCGAGCAGTACTTC. Amino acid sequence: CASSLEGTGSTEQYF.

The rearrangement links TRBV2 to TRBJ2-1; tentatively, D is TRBD2 (6 bases). The germline V and J ends were trimmed by 6 bases and 3 bases, with 21 bases remaining between them. Per germline, CDR1 SNHLY and CDR2 FYNNEI. This CDR3 comprises 17 residues. The CDR3 DNA follows: TGTGCCAGCAGCCCCTCTTTCGTCGGGACTGGCTACAATGAGCAGTTCTTC. It is translated as CASSPSFVGTGYNEQFF.

This chain uses TRBV7-9 with TRBJ1-4, with D possibly TRBD1 on 6 matching bases. The germline V gene encodes CDR1 SEHNR and CDR2 FQNEAQ (reference sequence). This CDR3 contains 14 residues. V was trimmed by 5 bases and J by 6 bases, leaving 13 bases between them. Written as DNA, the CDR3 is TGTGCCAGCAGCCCCTGGGACAATTATGAAAAACTGTTTTTT. Translated: CASSPWDNYEKLFF.

This sequence joins TRBV28 and TRBJ1-5, with 9 bases that match TRBD1. This CDR3 is built from 15 residues. Trimming took 6 bases from V and 6 from J; bases not matched to a gene: 9. Per the germline V gene, CDR1 is MDHEN and CDR2 is SYDVKM. The CDR3 DNA is TGTGCCAGCAGCGGGGGGACAGGGTTTGGTCAGCCCCAGCATTTT. This translates into CASSGGTGFGQPQHF. The variable domain in full, completed from reference TRBV28 and TRBJ1-5, reads DVKVTQSSRYLVKRTGEKVFLECVQDMDHENMFWYRQDPGLGLRLIYFSYDVKMKEKGDIPEGYSVSREKKERFSLILESASTNQTSMYLCASSGGTGFGQPQHFGDGTRLSIL.

This clone showed up just once. The gene calls are TRBV5-4 and TRBJ2-3; 9 bases match TRBD2. Germline loops: CDR1 SGHNT, CDR2 YYREEE (reference sequence). The CDR3 runs to 17 residues. The trim removed 1 base at V and 2 bases at J, leaving 8 bases unmatched. The CDR3 DNA reads TGTGCCAGCAGCTTGCGTCTGGCGGGAGGGCCCACAGATACGCAGTATTTT. It yields the protein CASSLRLAGGPTDTQYF.

The table lists this clone with a few counts. This sequence joins TRBV7-2 and TRBJ1-2, with 12 bases identical to TRBD1. CDR1 SGHTA and CDR2 FQGNSA come from the germline V gene. The CDR3 has 15 amino acids. The V gene end was trimmed by 1 base and the J gene end by 8 bases; junction bases not matched to a gene: 5. This chain's CDR3 is CASSLGGTGGLGYTF. The CDR3 DNA follows: TGTGCCAGCAGCTTAGGGGGGACAGGGGGCTTGGGCTACACCTTC.

The chain carries TRBV30 and TRBJ2-6; D might be TRBD2 (5 bases). This CDR3 contains 17 residues. Germline V gene data show CDR1 as GTSNPN and CDR2 as SVGIG (reference sequence). V lost 2 bases, J lost 0 bases, and 14 bases lay in between. CDR3: CAWSKTRTSSGANVLTF. CDR3 nucleotide sequence: TGTGCCTGGAGTAAGACACGTACTAGCTCTGGGGCCAACGTCCTGACTTTC.

V and J are TRBV28 and TRBJ2-1, with 14 bases identical to TRBD2. J lost 16 bases, V lost 5 bases, and 4 bases had no gene match. The CDR3 length is 12 residues. Germline V gene lookup returns CDR1 MDHEN and CDR2 SYDVKM. In DNA form, the CDR3 reads TGTGCCAGCAGTCCGGGACTAGCGGGAGTATTCTTC. Translating gives CASSPGLAGVFF. The complete variable domain, with remaining parts taken from reference TRBV28 and TRBJ2-1, reads DVKVTQSSRYLVKRTGEKVFLECVQDMDHENMFWYRQDPGLGLRLIYFSYDVKMKEKGDIPEGYSVSREKKERFSLILESASTNQTSMYLCASSPGLAGVFFGPGTRLTVL.

This clone was seen only a few times. The same CDR3 also results from other DNA sequences found in this sample. The chain couples TRBV6-5 to TRBJ2-2; D is possibly TRBD1 (5 bases). The germline V gene has CDR1 MNHEY and CDR2 SVGAGI. The V end was cut by 5 bases, the J end by 4 bases, with 5 bases between. The CDR3 contains 12 residues. The CDR3 sequence is CASSQGTGELFF. Here the CDR3 DNA reads TGTGCCAGCAGTCAGGGCACCGGGGAGCTGTTTTTT.

This clone occurred once. The gene calls are TRBV28 and TRBJ1-3; 9 bases match TRBD1. V shed 6 bases, J shed 0 bases, and the junction held 6 bases outside the gene matches. This CDR3 region has 16 residues. Per germline, CDR1 MDHEN and CDR2 SYDVKM. Written as DNA, the CDR3 is TGTGCCAGCAGAAAACAGGGGGCAATCTCTGGAAACACCATATATTTT. This codes for CASRKQGAISGNTIYF.

This clone occurred once. V gene TRBV10-3 combines with J gene TRBJ1-1; the D gene is possibly TRBD1 (6 bases). Germline V gene lookup returns CDR1 ENHRY and CDR2 SYGVKD. The CDR3 consists of 16 residues. With 2 bases removed from V and 5 bases from J, the gap between germline ends came to 18 bases. CDR3 loop: CAISELIGGAPTEAFF. CDR3 nucleotide sequence: TGTGCCATCAGTGAGCTGATCGGGGGGGCGCCGACTGAAGCTTTCTTT.

CDR3 sequence reads: CASRREAGANVLTF. The CDR3 coding sequence is TGTGCCAGCCGGCGGGAAGCGGGGGCCAACGTCCTGACTTTC. This chain links TRBV9 with TRBJ2-6; weak D call: TRBD2 (6 bases). The CDR3 contains 14 residues. The germline V gene has CDR1 SGDLS and CDR2 YYNGEE. Trimming shortened V by 7 bases and J by 4 bases, and 12 bases separated the two germline ends.

The genes are TRBV15 and TRBJ2-5; D not certain. There are 16 residues in the CDR3. The ends were cut back, 0 bases at V and 5 bases at J, with 16 bases in the middle. Germline V gives CDR1 LNHNV, CDR2 YYDKDF (reference sequence). CDR3 amino acids: CATSRDRSSARETQYF. The CDR3 region has the DNA TGTGCCACCAGCAGAGATCGGAGCTCGGCTCGGGAGACCCAGTACTTC.

The CDR3 DNA reads TGTGCCAGCTGGTACAGGGTCGAGGGGGCCAACGTCCTGACTTTC. Translated: CASWYRVEGANVLTF. This chain uses TRBV6-6 with TRBJ2-6; tentative D call: TRBD1 (6 bases). CDR1 and CDR2 from the germline V gene are MNHNY and SVGAGI (reference sequence). The CDR3 totals 15 residues. Trimming cost V 8 bases and J 4 bases, with 15 bases left between them.

J is TRBJ2-1 and V is TRBV19; 9 bases align to TRBD2. CDR1 LNHDA and CDR2 SQIVND come from the germline V gene (reference sequence). The V segment lost 3 bases and the J segment 4 bases; nucleotides outside the gene matches: 4. The CDR3 extends over 15 amino acids. The CDR3 loop reads CASSMGLAGYNEQFF. Written as DNA, the CDR3 is TGTGCCAGTAGTATGGGTCTAGCGGGGTACAATGAGCAGTTCTTC.

The J gene is TRBJ2-1, the V gene TRBV11-2, with a weak D call TRBD1 (5 bases). This CDR3 is built from 14 residues. The germline CDR1 and CDR2 sequences are SGHAT and FQNNGV. With 0 bases removed from V and 8 bases from J, the gap between germline ends came to 11 bases. The CDR3 nucleotides are TGTGCCAGCAGCTTAGATTCAGGGTCAGATGAGCAGTTCTTC. This encodes CASSLDSGSDEQFF.

This chain uses TRBV5-1 with TRBJ2-5, with TRBD1 matching 11 bases. This CDR3 is 15 amino acids long. The V segment lost 4 bases and the J segment 5 bases; nucleotides outside the gene matches: 7. Germline values: CDR1 SGHRS, CDR2 YFSETQ. The CDR3 sequence: CASSTGTGGFETQYF. The CDR3 DNA reads TGCGCCAGCAGCACTGGGACAGGGGGTTTTGAGACCCAGTACTTC.

This sequence joins TRBV10-3 and TRBJ1-4; 8 positions agree with TRBD1. J gave up 5 bases and V 10 bases, and 6 bases lay outside the gene matches. The CDR3 sequence is 13 residues long. The germline V gene has CDR1 ENHRY and CDR2 SYGVKD. The CDR3, as DNA: TGTGCCACGAACAGGGGGGTAAATGAAAAACTGTTTTTT. The encoded protein is CATNRGVNEKLFF.

Of note for this clone: This specimen includes other DNA sequences encoding the same CDR3. The chain has TRBV28 and TRBJ2-5, with D unclear. The CDR3 has 11 residues. V was trimmed by 3 bases and J by 5 bases, leaving 4 bases between them. The V gene's germline CDR1 is MDHEN and CDR2 SYDVKM. The CDR3 spells CASSLEETQYF. The CDR3 DNA reads TGTGCCAGCAGTTTGGAGGAGACCCAGTACTTC.

This clone was recorded only once. V and J are TRBV28 and TRBJ1-5; D is perhaps TRBD1 (5 bases). This CDR3 has 16 residues. Germline values: CDR1 MDHEN, CDR2 SYDVKM. Trimming removed 4 bases at V and 4 bases at J, with 17 bases between. The CDR3 spells CASSSLFRVGNQPQHF. The CDR3 DNA reads TGTGCCAGCAGTTCTTTGTTCAGGGTGGGGAATCAGCCCCAGCATTTT.

The CDR3 DNA follows: TGCAGCGTTGAAGAACGCAGGACAGCTTCCTACGAGCAGTACTTC. It translates to CSVEERRTASYEQYF. V and J are TRBV29-1 and TRBJ2-7; D might be TRBD1 (6 bases). The CDR3 length is 15 residues. Deletions cut 0 bases from V and 1 base from J, with 13 bases between. Looked up from germline, CDR1 is SQVTM and CDR2 is ANQGSEA.